This record concerns one T cell receptor (beta chain) sequence. Its matching antigen is unknown. This CDR3 has 16 residues. V was trimmed by 4 bases and J by 1 base, leaving 15 bases between them. Germline CDR1 and CDR2: SGDLS and YYNGEE. These data originate in a study of cytomegalovirus exposure and HLA in healthy donors. PCR used 60 Vbeta primers and 13 Jbeta primers. Some clones are missing from TCRdb's copy, which holds only in-frame ones; the method was immunoSEQ multiplex PCR. The data contain roughly 140,000 clones, about four fifths of them seen just once; the ten biggest clones take up 5.5% to 7%. General study points: Reported findings show TCR beta sequences accurately forecast HLA-A and HLA-B alleles in most subjects. Reportedly, diagnosis of cytomegalovirus status by the classifier showed high specificity and sensitivity. Excluded were some V segments that proved indistinguishable, including TRBV6-2 and TRBV6-3. It was reported in a later analysis that an Asian-associated ancestry cluster showed fewer N-insertions than the approximately 670-donor mean.

What was sequenced was PBMCs. The TCR sequence derives from a middle-aged woman in good health and CMV-seropositive. J is TRBJ1-3 and V is TRBV9; D might be TRBD1 (5 bases). CDR3 sequence reads: CASSPRQYSSGNTIYF. The CDR3 DNA follows: TGTGCCAGCAGCCCCCGACAGTACAGTTCTGGAAACACCATATATTTT.